The 13 T cell receptor beta chains given below trace back to one sample, sequenced in a study of neurological immune-mediated disorders. TCRdb processed the 5' RACE reads anew with MiXCR; each CDR3 protein has one entry. The table has some 70,000 distinct CDR3 sequences, 3% to 4% seen once. Sequenced sample: PBMCs. Receptors were obtained from a man aged 35 to 55 with multiple sclerosis.

This clonotype occurred many times. This chain connects TRBV5-1 to TRBJ1-2; weak D call: TRBD1 (6 bases). The germline V and J ends were trimmed by 4 bases and 3 bases, with 10 bases remaining between them. Germline loops: CDR1 SGHRS, CDR2 YFSETQ. The CDR3 totals 13 residues. The CDR3 DNA reads TGCGCCAGCAGCCACGGACAGCACTATGGCTACACCTTC. Amino acids: CASSHGQHYGYTF. Based on the CDR3 plus reference TRBV5-1 and TRBJ1-2, the full variable domain is KAGVTQTPRYLIKTRGQQVTLSCSPISGHRSVSWYQQTPGQGLQFLFEYFSETQRNKGNFPGRFSGRQFSNSRSEMNVSTLELGDSALYLCASSHGQHYGYTFGSGTRLTVV.

In its sample, this clonotype was seen many times. J is TRBJ2-7 and V is TRBV3-1; 9 positions agree with TRBD1. Germline-derived CDR1 and CDR2 are LGHDT and YNNKEL (reference sequence). The V gene end was trimmed by 5 bases and the J gene end by 1 base; junction bases not matched to a gene: 9. This CDR3 is built from 16 residues. The chain's CDR3 is CASSYPTGTGSYEQYF. The DNA for the CDR3 is TGTGCCAGCAGCTATCCGACCGGGACAGGGTCCTACGAGCAGTACTTC.

This clonotype was counted ten times or more. V and J are TRBV15 and TRBJ2-1; 15 bases are shared with TRBD2. Germline V gene data show CDR1 as LNHNV and CDR2 as YYDKDF (reference sequence). This CDR3 has 16 amino acids. Trimming at V came to 1 base and at J to 7 bases, leaving 2 bases not matched to a gene. The CDR3 DNA reads as TGTGCCACCAGCAGAGGAGGGACTAGCGGGAGGAATGAGCAGTTCTTC. This codes for CATSRGGTSGRNEQFF.

This clonotype has ten or more counts. The rearrangement links TRBV7-9 to TRBJ1-4, with 7 bases fitting TRBD1. The CDR3 spans 15 residues. J lost 4 bases, V lost 5 bases, and 7 bases had no gene match. Germline CDR1 and CDR2: SEHNR and FQNEAQ (reference sequence). The CDR3 DNA is TGTGCCAGCAGCCCCCGGGACAGCAATAATGAAAAACTGTTTTTT. This translates into CASSPRDSNNEKLFF.

The chain is built from TRBV20-1 and TRBJ2-5; D gene ambiguous. Germline V CDR1 and CDR2: DFQATT, SNEGSKA (reference sequence). The CDR3 extends over 14 amino acids. Trimming pared 6 bases from V and 1 base from J, leaving 15 bases between. The CDR3 bases are TGCAGTGCCTACTCTGGGGTGGCCCAAGAGACCCAGTACTTC. It translates to CSAYSGVAQETQYF.

This clonotype has a count of ten or more. The chain couples TRBV13 to TRBJ2-1, with 8 bases aligning to TRBD1. Germline assignment: CDR1 PRHDT and CDR2 FYEKMQ (reference sequence). The CDR3 is 15 amino acids. The V and J ends lost 2 bases and 7 bases, in that order; junction bases with no gene match: 7. CDR3 sequence: CASSLPQGDRNEQFF. In DNA form, the CDR3 reads TGTGCCAGCAGCTTACCGCAGGGGGACAGGAATGAGCAGTTCTTC. Full variable domain (outside the CDR3, taken from reference TRBV13 and TRBJ2-1): AAGVIQSPRHLIKEKRETATLKCYPIPRHDTVYWYQQGPGQDPQFLISFYEKMQSDKGSIPDRFSAQQFSDYHSELNMSSLELGDSALYFCASSLPQGDRNEQFFGPGTRLTVL.

This clonotype was counted many times. For the CDR3, the DNA is TGCGCCAGCAGCCCGGAGGGCTTTAGCGGCAATGAGCAGTTCTTC. Residues: CASSPEGFSGNEQFF. J is TRBJ2-1 and V is TRBV4-1; the D gene is possibly TRBD2 (6 bases). Germline loops: CDR1 MGHRA, CDR2 YSYEKL. The CDR3 totals 15 residues. Trimming took 4 bases from V and 6 from J, leaving 16 bases between them.

This clonotype showed up many times. The chain employs TRBV27 and TRBJ2-3; unclear D gene. CDR1 is MNHEY, CDR2 SMNVEV, per germline (reference sequence). Trimming cost V 0 bases and J 0 bases, with 10 bases left between them. The CDR3 is 16 amino acids. The DNA for the CDR3 is TGTGCCAGCAGTTTATCATTGGACGGGAGCACAGATACGCAGTATTTT. Encoded protein: CASSLSLDGSTDTQYF.

This clonotype was picked up many times. J is TRBJ2-1 and V is TRBV5-1, with D perhaps matching TRBD2 (6 bases). V was clipped by 5 bases and J by 4 bases, with 10 bases between them. CDR3 length: 13 amino acids. CDR1 and CDR2 (germline): SGHRS, YFSETQ. As DNA, the CDR3 is TGCGCCAGCAGTGGGACTGATTACAATGAGCAGTTCTTC. It codes for CASSGTDYNEQFF.

This clonotype appeared many times. V is TRBV7-8 and J is TRBJ1-1; D is unresolved. Trimming removed 5 bases at V and 0 bases at J, with 16 bases between. CDR3 length: 16 residues. The V gene's germline CDR1 is SGHVS and CDR2 FQNEAQ. CDR3 sequence (DNA): TGTGCCAGCAGCCGACCAAAGTTGTCCATGAACACTGAAGCTTTCTTT. This codes for CASSRPKLSMNTEAFF.

This clonotype was counted many times. The chain combines TRBV7-2 with TRBJ1-3, with D tentatively TRBD1 (5 bases). CDR3 size: 16 residues. Germline lookup yields CDR1 SGHTA and CDR2 FQGNSA. Trimming pared 2 bases from V and 2 bases from J, leaving 13 bases between. The CDR3 DNA follows: TGTGCCAGCAGCTTATTTTTGACAGCCACTGGAAACACCATATATTTT. As protein: CASSLFLTATGNTIYF. Drawing the rest from reference TRBV7-2 and TRBJ1-3, the complete variable domain is GAGVSQSPSNKVTEKGKDVELRCDPISGHTALYWYRQSLGQGLEFLIYFQGNSAPDKSGLPSDRFSAERTGGSVSTLTIQRTQQEDSAVYLCASSLFLTATGNTIYFGEGSWLTVV.

This clonotype has ten or more counts. This sequence joins TRBV6-6 and TRBJ1-1; D is perhaps TRBD1 (6 bases). This CDR3 contains 17 residues. V was shortened by 5 bases and J by 5 bases, with 24 bases between the two germline ends. Germline loops: CDR1 MNHNY, CDR2 SVGAGI (reference sequence). The CDR3 DNA reads as TGTGCCAGCAGTATCGACCGCTCGGGACACGGGGGGACTGAAGCTTTCTTT. Translated: CASSIDRSGHGGTEAFF.

This clonotype was counted at least ten times. The chain combines TRBV11-2 with TRBJ2-3; D is unclear. The CDR3 contains 13 residues. V shed 8 bases and J shed 5 bases, with 14 bases lying between them. The germline CDR1 and CDR2 sequences are SGHAT and FQNNGV. CDR3 sequence reads: CASCRGLLDTQYF. The CDR3, as DNA: TGTGCCAGCTGCCGTGGCTTGTTAGATACGCAGTATTTT.